What follows are 3 T cell receptor beta chains derived from one specimen sequenced in a study of CD8 T cells in Susac syndrome. Random hexamers were used to reverse transcribe the RNA input (0.5 to 1 ug). TCRdb recomputed calls from the immunoSEQ multiplex PCR reads with MiXCR, one row per CDR3 protein. In the table there are a few hundred thousand distinct CDR3 sequences, around 93% of which are singletons. The sequencing input was CD4+ T cells from PBMCs. These receptors came from a human donor with multiple sclerosis.

The J gene is TRBJ1-1, the V gene TRBV29-1; no clear D gene. Germline V gene data show CDR1 as SQVTM and CDR2 as ANQGSEA. The CDR3 is 14 amino acids. Trimming removed 5 bases from V and 0 bases from J, with 13 bases in between. The CDR3 here is CSVPGPDLNTEAFF. The CDR3 region has the DNA TGCAGCGTTCCCGGGCCAGACCTGAACACTGAAGCTTTCTTT.

This chain connects TRBV12-3 or TRBV12-4 to TRBJ2-1, with D uncertain. The CDR3 is 11 residues long. Trimming left V 4 bases short and J 5 bases short, with 3 bases between. In nucleotides, the CDR3 is TGTGCCAGCAGTTGGAACAATGAGCAGTTCTTC. This sequence encodes CASSWNNEQFF.

The rearrangement joins TRBV5-6 to TRBJ2-3; 7 positions agree with TRBD2. CDR3 length: 13 amino acids. Germline V gene lookup returns CDR1 SGHDT and CDR2 YYEEEE. V shed 3 bases and J 6 bases; nucleotides not matched to a gene: 4. This CDR3 is CASSSGGSDTQYF. DNA of the CDR3: TGTGCCAGCAGCTCGGGGGGATCGGATACGCAGTATTTT. The entire variable domain, with the rest obtained from reference TRBV5-6 and TRBJ2-3, is as follows: DAGVTQSPTHLIKTRGQQVTLRCSPKSGHDTVSWYQQALGQGPQFIFQYYEEEERQRGNFPDRFSGHQFPNYSSELNVNALLLGDSALYLCASSSGGSDTQYFGPGTRLTVL.